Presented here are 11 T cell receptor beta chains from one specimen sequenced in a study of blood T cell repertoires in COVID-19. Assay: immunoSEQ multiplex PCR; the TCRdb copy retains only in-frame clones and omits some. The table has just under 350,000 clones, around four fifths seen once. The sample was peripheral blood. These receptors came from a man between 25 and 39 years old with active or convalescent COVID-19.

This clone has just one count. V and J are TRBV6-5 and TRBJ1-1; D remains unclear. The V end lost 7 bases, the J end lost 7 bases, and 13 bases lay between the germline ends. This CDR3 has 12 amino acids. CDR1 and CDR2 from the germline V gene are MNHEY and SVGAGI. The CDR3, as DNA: TGTGCCAGCAAGATGAGGGTCGGTGAAGCTTTCTTT. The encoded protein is CASKMRVGEAFF.

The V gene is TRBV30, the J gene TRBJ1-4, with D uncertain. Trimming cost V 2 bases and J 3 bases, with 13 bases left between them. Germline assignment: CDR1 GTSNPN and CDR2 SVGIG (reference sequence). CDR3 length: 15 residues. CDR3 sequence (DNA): TGTGCCTGGAGTCCCCGTCGGAGGGCTAATGAAAAACTGTTTTTT. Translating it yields CAWSPRRRANEKLFF.

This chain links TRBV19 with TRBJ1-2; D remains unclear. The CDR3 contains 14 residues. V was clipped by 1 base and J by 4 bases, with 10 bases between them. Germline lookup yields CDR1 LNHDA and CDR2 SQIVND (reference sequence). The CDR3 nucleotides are TGTGCCAGTAGTATAGGAGGGTATGGCTATGGCTACACCTTC. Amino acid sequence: CASSIGGYGYGYTF.

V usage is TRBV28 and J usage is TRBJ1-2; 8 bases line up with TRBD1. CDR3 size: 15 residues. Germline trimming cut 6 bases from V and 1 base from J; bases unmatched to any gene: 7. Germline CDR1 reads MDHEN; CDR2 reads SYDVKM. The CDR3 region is CASRPSDRDNYGYTF. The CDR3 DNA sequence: TGTGCCAGCAGGCCCTCGGACAGGGATAACTATGGCTACACCTTC.

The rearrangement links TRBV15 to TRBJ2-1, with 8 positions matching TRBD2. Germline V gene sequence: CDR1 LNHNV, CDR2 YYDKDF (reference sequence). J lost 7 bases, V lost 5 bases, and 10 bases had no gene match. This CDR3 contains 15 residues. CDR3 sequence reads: CATSFSRGGFNEQFF. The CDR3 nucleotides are TGTGCCACCAGCTTTTCTCGGGGGGGTTTTAATGAGCAGTTCTTC.

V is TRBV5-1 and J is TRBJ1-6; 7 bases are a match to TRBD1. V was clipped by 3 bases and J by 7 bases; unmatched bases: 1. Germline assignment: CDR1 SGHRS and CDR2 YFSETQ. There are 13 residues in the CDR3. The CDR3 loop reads CASSYRGNSPLHF. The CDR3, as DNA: TGCGCCAGCAGCTACAGGGGAAATTCACCCCTCCACTTT.

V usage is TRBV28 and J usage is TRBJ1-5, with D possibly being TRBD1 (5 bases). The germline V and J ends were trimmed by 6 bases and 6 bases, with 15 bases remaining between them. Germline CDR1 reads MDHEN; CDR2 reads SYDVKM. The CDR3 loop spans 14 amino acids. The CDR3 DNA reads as TGTGCCAGCAGGGGGGGGAGGGAACTTCAGCCCCAGCATTTT. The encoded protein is CASRGGRELQPQHF. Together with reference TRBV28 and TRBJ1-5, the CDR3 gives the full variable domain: DVKVTQSSRYLVKRTGEKVFLECVQDMDHENMFWYRQDPGLGLRLIYFSYDVKMKEKGDIPEGYSVSREKKERFSLILESASTNQTSMYLCASRGGRELQPQHFGDGTRLSIL.

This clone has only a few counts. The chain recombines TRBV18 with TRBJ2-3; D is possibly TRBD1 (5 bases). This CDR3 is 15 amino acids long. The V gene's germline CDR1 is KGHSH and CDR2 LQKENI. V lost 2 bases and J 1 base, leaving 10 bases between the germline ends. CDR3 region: CASSPVGVGTDTQYF. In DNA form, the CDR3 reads TGTGCCAGCTCACCAGTAGGGGTGGGCACAGATACGCAGTATTTT.

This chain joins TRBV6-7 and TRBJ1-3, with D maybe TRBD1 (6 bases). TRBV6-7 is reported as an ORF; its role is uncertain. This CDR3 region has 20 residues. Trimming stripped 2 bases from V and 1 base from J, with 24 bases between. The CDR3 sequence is CASSYTHLCRTAFSGNTIYF. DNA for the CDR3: TGTGCCAGCAGTTACACCCATTTATGTAGGACAGCCTTTTCTGGAAACACCATATATTTT.

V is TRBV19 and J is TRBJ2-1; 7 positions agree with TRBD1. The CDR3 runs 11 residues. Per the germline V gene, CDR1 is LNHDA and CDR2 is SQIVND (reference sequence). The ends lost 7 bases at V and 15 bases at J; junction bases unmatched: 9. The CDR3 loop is CASTSTGTAFF. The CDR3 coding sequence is TGTGCCAGTACCTCCACCGGGACAGCGTTCTTC.

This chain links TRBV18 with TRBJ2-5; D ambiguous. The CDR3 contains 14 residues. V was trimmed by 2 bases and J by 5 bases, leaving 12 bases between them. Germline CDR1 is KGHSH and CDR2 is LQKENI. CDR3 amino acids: CASSPGPPMETQYF. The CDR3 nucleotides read TGTGCCAGCTCACCAGGCCCCCCAATGGAGACCCAGTACTTC.